The rows below give T cell receptor beta chains drawn from one sample of a study of blood T cell repertoires in COVID-19. The data were produced by immunoSEQ multiplex PCR, yet TCRdb's version contains in-frame clones alone and is incomplete. The table records some 170,000 clones, roughly four fifths of them present only once. The sample was peripheral blood. The origin of the receptors is a man between 60 and 75 years old with active or convalescent COVID-19. The CDR3 runs from the conserved cysteine through the conserved F or W. A D gene is named only where the DNA matches it firmly. Some rows mark clone size as missing; the rest say once, few, many or name a class of expanded clone.

V gene,clone size,D gene,J gene,CDR3 protein,CDR3 DNA
TRBV11-1,-,TRBD1,TRBJ2-1,CASSLWDREISEQFF,TGTGCCAGCAGCTTATGGGACAGGGAAATCAGTGAGCAGTTCTTC
TRBV7-9,few,TRBD1,TRBJ1-4,CASSLEGTANEKLFF,TGTGCCAGCAGCTTAGAAGGGACAGCTAATGAAAAACTGTTTTTT
TRBV4-1,-,-,TRBJ2-7,CASSQEYPGASYEQYF,TGCGCCAGCAGCCAAGAATACCCAGGGGCCTCCTACGAGCAGTACTTC
TRBV6-6,-,-,TRBJ2-1,CASISGSPLYNEQFF,TGTGCCAGCATTAGCGGAAGTCCCCTCTACAATGAGCAGTTCTTC
TRBV7-9,-,TRBD1,TRBJ2-7,CASSLGGTGAYEQYF,TGTGCCAGCAGCTTAGGAGGGACAGGCGCCTACGAGCAGTACTTC
TRBV29-1,-,-,TRBJ1-1,CSVDAAQNTEAFF,TGCAGCGTTGATGCGGCTCAGAACACTGAAGCTTTCTTT
TRBV5-5,-,TRBD1,TRBJ1-3,CASSSGTDSGNTIYF,TGTGCCAGCAGCTCAGGGACAGACTCTGGAAACACCATATATTTT
TRBV19,few,-,TRBJ1-1,CASSPTDRHHTEAFF,TGTGCCAGTAGTCCCACTGACAGGCACCACACTGAAGCTTTCTTT
TRBV6-2/TRBV6-3,-,TRBD2,TRBJ2-3,CASSYGGVAGDFTDTQYF,TGTGCCAGCAGTTACGGAGGGGTAGCGGGGGACTTCACAGATACGCAGTATTTT
TRBV28,-,TRBD1,TRBJ1-1,CASSLRGQGGEAFF,TGTGCCAGCAGTCTGCGAGGACAGGGAGGTGAAGCTTTCTTT
TRBV6-5,-,TRBD1,TRBJ2-7,CASRGQGTYEQYF,TGTGCCAGCAGGGGACAGGGGACCTACGAGCAGTACTTC
TRBV7-6,once,TRBD1,TRBJ1-1,CASSSGQGNTEAFF,TGTGCCAGCAGCTCGGGACAGGGGAACACTGAAGCTTTCTTT
TRBV4-1,-,-,TRBJ1-2,CASSQDLGSRGYTF,TGCGCCAGCAGCCAAGATCTCGGGTCGCGTGGCTACACCTTC
TRBV5-1,-,TRBD1,TRBJ2-2,CASKRQGSPGELFF,TGCGCCAGCAAGAGACAGGGTTCCCCCGGGGAGCTGTTTTTT
TRBV19,-,TRBD1,TRBJ2-2,CASRTGVNTGELFF,TGTGCCAGTCGGACAGGGGTGAACACCGGGGAGCTGTTTTTT
TRBV21-1,once,-,TRBJ2-1,CASSSRLAGGHKSGNEQFF,TGTGCCAGCAGCTCCCGACTAGCGGGAGGGCATAAGTCGGGCAATGAGCAGTTCTTC
TRBV2,-,TRBD1,TRBJ1-1,CASSADRAAPEAFF,TGTGCCAGCAGCGCCGACAGGGCGGCCCCTGAAGCTTTCTTT
TRBV3-1/TRBV3-2,-,-,TRBJ1-4,CASSLRNRLATNEKLFF,TGTGCCAGCAGCCTACGAAACCGACTTGCAACTAATGAAAAACTGTTTTTT
TRBV3-1/TRBV3-2,-,TRBD2,TRBJ2-1,CASSLRGLAGLNSYNEQFF,TGTGCCAGCAGCCTTCGGGGACTAGCGGGCCTTAACTCCTACAATGAGCAGTTCTTC
TRBV13,-,TRBD2,TRBJ2-5,CASSSKGGETQYF,TGTGCCAGCAGCTCGAAGGGAGGGGAGACCCAGTACTTC
TRBV7-9,-,-,TRBJ1-3,CASSLEGNTIYF,TGTGCCAGCAGCTTGGAGGGAAACACCATATATTTT
TRBV5-5,-,-,TRBJ2-1,CASSLSGSSYNEQFF,TGTGCCAGCAGCTTATCCGGGAGCTCCTACAATGAGCAGTTCTTC
TRBV5-4,-,-,TRBJ1-1,CASSSMWNTEAFF,TGTGCCAGCAGCAGCATGTGGAACACTGAAGCTTTCTTT
TRBV5-4,-,TRBD1,TRBJ2-7,CASSGFRDRGGEQYF,TGTGCCAGCAGCGGCTTCCGGGACAGGGGAGGCGAGCAGTACTTC
TRBV28,few,-,TRBJ2-5,CASSPGTHQETQYF,TGTGCCAGCAGCCCAGGGACTCACCAAGAGACCCAGTACTTC
TRBV9,-,TRBD1,TRBJ2-1,CASSQRGDRGSNEQFF,TGTGCCAGCAGCCAAAGGGGGGACAGGGGTTCCAATGAGCAGTTCTTC
TRBV2,-,TRBD2,TRBJ2-1,CASSEVSGLYNEQFF,TGTGCCAGCAGTGAAGTCTCGGGACTATACAATGAGCAGTTCTTC
TRBV20-1,-,-,TRBJ1-2,CSARDLRDHTF,TGCAGTGCTAGAGATTTGCGCGATCACACCTTC
TRBV6-5,-,TRBD1,TRBJ1-2,CASSPGQGTAGYTF,TGTGCCAGCAGTCCGGGACAGGGTACAGCTGGCTACACCTTC
TRBV28,-,TRBD2,TRBJ2-2,CASSLRLAGGPEDTGELFF,TGTGCCAGCAGTTTACGTCTAGCGGGAGGGCCTGAGGACACCGGGGAGCTGTTTTTT
TRBV7-2,few,TRBD2,TRBJ2-5,CASRKDAGGRETQYF,TGTGCCAGCAGGAAAGACGCGGGGGGGCGAGAGACCCAGTACTTC
TRBV5-1,-,-,TRBJ1-2,CASSLGQVEGQGYTF,TGCGCCAGCAGCTTGGGTCAAGTTGAGGGCCAGGGCTACACCTTC
TRBV16,few,TRBD2,TRBJ2-3,CASSLGGGITDTQYF,TGTGCCAGCAGCCTTGGCGGGGGTATCACAGATACGCAGTATTTT
TRBV5-1,few,-,TRBJ2-7,CASSLDPAGSSYEQYF,TGCGCCAGCAGCTTGGATCCAGCAGGAAGCTCCTACGAGCAGTACTTC
TRBV10-3,-,-,TRBJ1-5,CAISEKSYSNQPQHF,TGTGCCATCAGTGAGAAGAGCTATAGCAATCAGCCCCAGCATTTT
TRBV7-7,-,TRBD1,TRBJ2-2,CASSPGTGSTGELFF,TGTGCCAGCAGCCCGGGGACAGGGAGCACCGGGGAGCTGTTTTTT
TRBV5-1,-,TRBD2,TRBJ2-3,CASTGGALSSTDTQYF,TGCGCCAGCACCGGGGGGGCCCTCTCTAGCACAGATACGCAGTATTTT
TRBV5-1,few,TRBD1,TRBJ1-2,CASSAAGTGGEGYTF,TGCGCCAGCAGCGCGGCCGGGACAGGGGGCGAAGGCTACACCTTC
TRBV5-1,-,TRBD1,TRBJ1-1,CASSPGQGLAAFF,TGCGCCAGCAGCCCCGGACAGGGTCTAGCAGCTTTCTTT
TRBV6-4,-,TRBD2,TRBJ2-1,CASSRGREGISSSYNEQFF,TGTGCCAGCAGTCGCGGGCGGGAGGGCATCAGTAGCTCCTACAATGAGCAGTTCTTC
TRBV6-6,-,TRBD1,TRBJ2-2,CASRTGTGNTGELFF,TGTGCCAGCAGAACCGGGACAGGGAACACCGGGGAGCTGTTTTTT
TRBV28,-,-,TRBJ2-7,CASSGGGPGEQYF,TGTGCCAGCAGTGGCGGGGGCCCTGGCGAGCAGTACTTC
TRBV29-1,-,-,TRBJ2-7,CSVQGEPSGYYEQYF,TGCAGCGTTCAGGGGGAGCCTAGCGGGTACTACGAGCAGTACTTC
TRBV19,once,-,TRBJ1-2,CASRNQGQGGYTF,TGTGCCAGTAGGAATCAAGGGCAGGGTGGCTACACCTTC
TRBV7-3,few,-,TRBJ2-1,CASSLMFSRDNEQFF,TGTGCCAGCAGCTTAATGTTCTCGCGAGACAATGAGCAGTTCTTC
TRBV4-1,once,-,TRBJ2-1,CASSQDRWELGRNEQFF,TGCGCCAGCAGCCAAGACCGGTGGGAGTTGGGGAGGAATGAGCAGTTCTTC
TRBV4-1,-,-,TRBJ1-6,CASSQVPRGDYNSPLHF,TGCGCCAGCAGCCAAGTGCCCCGGGGGGACTATAATTCACCCCTCCACTTT
TRBV3-1/TRBV3-2,-,-,TRBJ2-5,CASSPGGIETQYF,TGTGCCAGCAGCCCCGGGGGTATAGAGACCCAGTACTTC
TRBV6-5,-,-,TRBJ1-5,CASSYSHGGNQPQHF,TGTGCCAGCAGTTACTCTCACGGAGGAAATCAGCCCCAGCATTTT
TRBV2,-,TRBD2,TRBJ2-3,CASRAGLTTYTDTQYF,TGTGCCAGCAGAGCGGGACTAACCACTTACACAGATACGCAGTATTTT
TRBV2,-,-,TRBJ2-1,CASIRAGSDNEQFF,TGTGCCAGCATAAGAGCGGGCTCTGACAATGAGCAGTTCTTC